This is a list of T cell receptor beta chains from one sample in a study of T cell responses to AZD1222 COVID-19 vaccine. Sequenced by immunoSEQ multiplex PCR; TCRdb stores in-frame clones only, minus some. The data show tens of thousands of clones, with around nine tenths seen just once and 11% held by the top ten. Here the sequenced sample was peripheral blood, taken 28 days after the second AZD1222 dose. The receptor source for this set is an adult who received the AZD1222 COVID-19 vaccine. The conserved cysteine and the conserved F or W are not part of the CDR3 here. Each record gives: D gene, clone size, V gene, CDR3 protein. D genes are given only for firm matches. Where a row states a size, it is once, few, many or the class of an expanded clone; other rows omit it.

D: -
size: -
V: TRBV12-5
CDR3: ASGLGSYNEQF

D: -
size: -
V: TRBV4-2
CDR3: ASSQDMWGQQGLNGYT

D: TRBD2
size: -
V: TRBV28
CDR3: ASSPPGGREGTGELF

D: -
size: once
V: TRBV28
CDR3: ASRDPGHQNSPLH

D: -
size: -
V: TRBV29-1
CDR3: SVKIGQNTEAF

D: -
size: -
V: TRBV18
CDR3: ASSPLTASNQPQH

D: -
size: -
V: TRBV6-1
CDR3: ASSEAVGAGELF

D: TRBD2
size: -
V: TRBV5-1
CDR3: ASSSPTSGVTDTQY

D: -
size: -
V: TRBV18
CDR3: ASSPGPEKLF

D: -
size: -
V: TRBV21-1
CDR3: ASSRAGTDSYNEQF

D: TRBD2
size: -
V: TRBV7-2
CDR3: ASILGGTSGYEQY

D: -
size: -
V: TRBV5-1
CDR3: ASSLGPAGTDTQY

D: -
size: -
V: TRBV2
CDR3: ASSLDRSGHTIY

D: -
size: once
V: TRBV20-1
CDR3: SARSFEQY

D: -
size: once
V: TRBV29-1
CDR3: SVERLVMNTEAF

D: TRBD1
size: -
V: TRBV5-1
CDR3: ASSKGQGTEEKLF

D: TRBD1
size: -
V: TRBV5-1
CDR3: ASSLDRGLIQY

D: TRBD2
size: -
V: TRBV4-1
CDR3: ASSFGTSGTDTQY

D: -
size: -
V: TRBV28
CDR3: ASSRRNSYNEQF

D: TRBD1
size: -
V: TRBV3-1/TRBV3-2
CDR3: ASSQATPGQIQY

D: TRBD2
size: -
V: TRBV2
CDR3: ASSVWLAGSYNEQF

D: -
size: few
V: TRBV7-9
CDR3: ASSFQGNTEAF

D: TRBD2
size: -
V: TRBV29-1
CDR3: SVVGGAYEQY